These T cell receptor beta chains were read from a single sample in a study of T-cell reconstitution after alpha-beta-depleted transplantation in children. TCRdb reprocessed the PCR reads via MiXCR and lists one record per CDR3 protein. The data show hundreds of thousands of distinct CDR3 sequences, roughly 17% seen once. Sequenced material: PBMCs from the stem cell graft donor, taken from the stem cell graft. These TCRs come from a human donor who donated a stem cell graft to a child with acute myeloid leukemia. The CDR3 runs from the conserved cysteine through the conserved F or W. D genes are given only for firm matches. Where a row states a size, it is once, few, many or the class of an expanded clone; other rows omit it.

D gene | J gene | V gene | clone size | CDR3 protein | CDR3 DNA
. | TRBJ2-3 | TRBV7-9 | few | CASSLATVDTQYF | TGTGCCAGCAGCTTAGCAACCGTGGATACGCAGTATTTT
. | TRBJ1-5 | TRBV28 | few | CASTSLLGPQHF | TGTGCCAGCACCTCGTTGCTTGGGCCCCAGCATTTT
TRBD1 | TRBJ1-5 | TRBV20-1 | many | CSVGTGGSSDQPQHF | TGCAGTGTCGGGACAGGGGGTTCCAGCGATCAGCCCCAGCATTTT
. | TRBJ2-3 | TRBV25-1 | few | CASSTAKNSDTQYF | TGTGCCAGCAGTACCGCGAAGAATTCAGATACGCAGTATTTT
TRBD2 | TRBJ2-3 | TRBV10-3 | many | CAISDGLAASTDTQYF | TGTGCCATCAGTGACGGACTAGCGGCTAGCACAGATACGCAGTATTTT
TRBD2 | TRBJ2-1 | TRBV20-1 | few | CSARDMGLAGISYNEQFF | TGCAGTGCTAGAGATATGGGACTAGCGGGGATCTCCTACAATGAGCAGTTCTTC
. | TRBJ2-7 | TRBV7-9 | . | CASSFGGGRSSYEQYF | TGTGCCAGCAGCTTTGGAGGGGGACGGAGCTCCTACGAGCAGTACTTC
. | TRBJ2-1 | TRBV5-6 | many | CASILDPSGLDEQFF | TGTGCCAGCATCTTGGACCCCTCGGGTTTGGATGAGCAGTTCTTC
TRBD2 | TRBJ2-1 | TRBV18 | few | CASSTTSGGYNEQFF | TGTGCCAGCTCGACGACTAGCGGGGGGTACAATGAGCAGTTCTTC
. | TRBJ2-7 | TRBV6-6 | . | CASSQPPYEQYF | TGTGCCAGCAGCCAACCCCCGTACGAGCAGTACTTC
. | TRBJ2-7 | TRBV6-5 | few | CASSYTGRDPYEQYF | TGTGCCAGCAGTTACACAGGGAGGGATCCCTACGAGCAGTACTTC
. | TRBJ1-2 | TRBV7-2 | many | CASSFYRANYGYTF | TGTGCCAGCAGCTTTTACAGAGCTAACTATGGCTACACCTTC
TRBD1 | TRBJ2-7 | TRBV13 | many | CASSTRQGGYEQYF | TGTGCCAGCAGCACGCGACAGGGGGGCTACGAGCAGTACTTC
TRBD2 | TRBJ2-3 | TRBV29-1 | many | CSVPPWAGDADTQYF | TGCAGCGTGCCCCCCTGGGCGGGGGACGCAGATACGCAGTATTTT
. | TRBJ1-3 | TRBV12-3/TRBV12-4 | once | CASSWRQIFLTGNTIYF | TGTGCCAGCAGTTGGCGCCAGATATTTTTAACTGGAAACACCATATATTTT
. | TRBJ1-5 | TRBV7-2 | few | CASSWTTGSNQPQHF | TGTGCCAGCAGTTGGACCACGGGGAGCAATCAGCCCCAGCATTTT